This TCR beta chain was retrieved from a study of regulatory T cells in long-lasting Graves disease. This clonotype was recorded a few times. Time point of the sample: persistent/refractory GD, antithyroid drugs over 5 years with positive TRAb. Isolated PBMC RNA provided the starting material for the TCR library. Germline CDR1 MDHEN, CDR2 SYDVKM. The V end was cut by 4 bases, the J end by 0 bases, with 10 bases between. This CDR3 comprises 15 residues. Arm-PCR of CDR3 regions and iRepertoire HTBI primers were the basis on which TCR beta libraries were built. TCRdb reanalysed the multiplex PCR reads using MiXCR and keeps one entry per CDR3 protein. Of 300,000 to 350,000 distinct CDR3 sequences in the sample, roughly 21% were seen once.

V usage is TRBV28 and J usage is TRBJ1-3; D unresolved. The source was peripheral blood mononuclear cells (PBMCs), collected when the disease was refractory, from a patient treated with antithyroid drugs. This receptor was identified in a female donor with Graves disease. The CDR3 protein is CASSSSVFSGNTIYF. The CDR3, as DNA: TGTGCCAGCAGTTCGTCAGTCTTCTCTGGAAACACCATATATTTT. Looking up the rest from reference TRBV28 and TRBJ1-3 gives the full variable domain: DVKVTQSSRYLVKRTGEKVFLECVQDMDHENMFWYRQDPGLGLRLIYFSYDVKMKEKGDIPEGYSVSREKKERFSLILESASTNQTSMYLCASSSSVFSGNTIYFGEGSWLTVV.